This TCR beta chain was recorded in a study of control samples from healthy donors and cancer patients. Repertoires were generated with immunoSEQ multiplex PCR, while TCRdb's copy carries only in-frame clones and drops some. The sample contains under 200,000 clones, about nine tenths of which appear only once. In germline, CDR1 is MGHDK, CDR2 SYGVNS. V lost 3 bases to trimming and J lost 1 base, with 10 bases between them. The CDR3 is made up of 14 amino acids. The sample comprised blood. J is TRBJ2-7 and V is TRBV25-1; weak D call: TRBD2 (6 bases). The clonotype originates from a woman under 40 in good health. The CDR3 here is CASSDGLTSYEQYF. DNA for the CDR3: TGTGCCAGCAGTGATGGACTAACGTCCTACGAGCAGTACTTC.